Presented here are 12 T cell receptor beta chains from one specimen sequenced in a study of T cells in localized non-small cell lung cancer. Data came from immunoSEQ multiplex PCR; TCRdb stores just in-frame clones and leaves some out. In the table there are 2,000 to 3,000 clones, roughly 30% of which are singletons. The sample consisted of lung tumor tissue, taken before any cancer treatment. The receptors stem from a man between 40 and 70 years old with stage II lung adenocarcinoma.

This clone was found a few times. Its ends do not fully match the called genes, so a read error is possible. J is TRBJ1-2 and V is TRBV9, with D unclear. Germline CDR1 is SGDLS and CDR2 is YYNGEE. The CDR3 is 13 amino acids. CDR3 sequence (DNA): TGTGCCAGCAGTGTAGGATCGTCCTATGGCTACACCTTC. Its translation: CASSVGSSYGYTF. The full variable domain, its missing parts supplied by reference TRBV9 and TRBJ1-2, is DSGVTQTPKHLITATGQRVTLRCSPRSGDLSVYWYQQSLDQGLQFLIQYYNGEERAKGNILERFSAQQFPDLHSELNLSSLELGDSALYFCASSVGSSYGYTFGSGTRLTVV.

The J gene is TRBJ2-3, the V gene TRBV4-1; 12 bases align to TRBD2. V lost 7 bases to trimming and J lost 2 bases; unmatched junction nucleotides: 16. Germline V CDR1 and CDR2: MGHRA, YSYEKL. The CDR3 consists of 19 residues. DNA of the CDR3: TGCGCCAGCACCCACCCCGGACTAGCGGGGAGAAAAGACACAGATACGCAGTATTTT. Translated: CASTHPGLAGRKDTDTQYF.

This clone counts as medium-sized. The rearrangement links TRBV11-3 to TRBJ2-1; the D gene is possibly TRBD2 (5 bases). CDR1 SGHNT and CDR2 YENEEA come from the germline V gene. This CDR3 spans 14 amino acids. Trimming pared 3 bases from V and 7 bases from J, leaving 13 bases between. CDR3 DNA: TGTGCCAGCAGCTTTAACCCGACGGGGAATGAGCAGTTCTTC. Translating gives CASSFNPTGNEQFF. Variable domain in full (rest from reference TRBV11-3 and TRBJ2-1): EAGVVQSPRYKIIEKKQPVAFWCNPISGHNTLYWYLQNLGQGPELLIRYENEEAVDDSQLPKDRFSAERLKGVDSTLKIQPAELGDSAVYLCASSFNPTGNEQFFGPGTRLTVL.

The table lists this clone with a few counts. V and J are TRBV6-8 and TRBJ1-6, with D uncertain. The CDR3 has 14 residues. Germline-derived CDR1 and CDR2 are MNHGY and SAAAGT. V was pared by 6 bases and J by 9 bases, with 15 bases between. CDR3 loop: CASRASGSGSPLHF. The CDR3 DNA follows: TGTGCCAGCAGAGCTTCTGGGTCAGGTTCACCCCTCCACTTT.

The rearrangement links TRBV18 to TRBJ2-5; a weak D match, TRBD2 (6 bases). V gave up 6 bases and J gave up 9 bases, with 20 bases separating them. Germline loops: CDR1 KGHSH, CDR2 LQKENI. The CDR3 contains 14 residues. The CDR3 sequence: CASSIQDSRGAQYF. The CDR3 bases are TGTGCCAGCTCTATACAAGACTCCCGCGGGGCCCAGTACTTC.

This clone was counted only a few times. The chain carries TRBV9 and TRBJ2-7, with no clear D. The CDR3 spans 14 residues. Germline lookup yields CDR1 SGDLS and CDR2 YYNGEE. V was clipped by 4 bases and J by 1 base, with 12 bases between them. The CDR3 reads CASSWQDHSYEQYF. In DNA, the CDR3 is TGTGCCAGCAGCTGGCAGGACCATTCCTACGAGCAGTACTTC.

This clone came up a few times. The V and J genes are TRBV9 and TRBJ2-7, with TRBD2 matching over 12 bases. There are 16 residues in the CDR3. The V segment lost 4 bases and the J segment 3 bases; nucleotides outside the gene matches: 8. CDR1 is SGDLS and CDR2 is YYNGEE in the germline V gene. The CDR3, as DNA: TGTGCCAGCAGCCCCTGGACTAGCGGGGCATTCTACGAGCAGTACTTC. This encodes CASSPWTSGAFYEQYF.

This clone occurred a few times. The genes are TRBV6-8 and TRBJ1-2; D ambiguous. The CDR3 totals 16 residues. The germline CDR1 and CDR2 sequences are MNHGY and SAAAGT. Trimming pared 0 bases from V and 8 bases from J, leaving 19 bases between. The CDR3 region is CASSYSIGPTGGGYTF. CDR3 nucleotides: TGTGCCAGCAGTTACTCGATCGGGCCGACCGGTGGCGGCTACACCTTC.

The chain is built from TRBV6-8 and TRBJ1-2; 10 nucleotides match TRBD1. From germline, CDR1 is MNHGY and CDR2 SAAAGT. This CDR3 has 18 amino acids. V was clipped by 0 bases and J by 5 bases; unmatched bases: 12. The DNA for the CDR3 is TGTGCCAGCAGTTACTCAATCATATTGCGGACAGGGGGGTATGGCTACACCTTC. Residues: CASSYSIILRTGGYGYTF.

The chain joins TRBV6-8 to TRBJ1-4, with 7 bases matching TRBD1. The ends lost 5 bases at V and 8 bases at J; junction bases unmatched: 11. Germline CDR1 reads MNHGY; CDR2 reads SAAAGT. This CDR3 is 15 amino acids long. CDR3 amino acids: CASSPGTAGKEKLFF. The CDR3 region has the DNA TGTGCCAGCAGTCCCGGGACAGCCGGGAAGGAAAAACTGTTTTTT.

J is TRBJ1-6 and V is TRBV6-8; weak D call: TRBD1 (5 bases). Trimming pared 2 bases from V and 0 bases from J, leaving 14 bases between. This CDR3 comprises 18 residues. Germline loops: CDR1 MNHGY, CDR2 SAAAGT. This CDR3 reads CASSYGGDLRSYNSPLHF. The CDR3 DNA is TGTGCCAGCAGTTACGGGGGGGATCTGCGCTCCTATAATTCACCCCTCCACTTT.

This chain links TRBV6-8 with TRBJ1-5; TRBD1 agrees at 7 bases. This CDR3 has 14 amino acids. V was pared by 5 bases and J by 5 bases, with 6 bases of the junction left unmatched. In germline, CDR1 is MNHGY, CDR2 SAAAGT. The CDR3 nucleotides are TGTGCCAGCAGTATCACAGGGGTCCATCAGCCCCAGCATTTT. Translating it yields CASSITGVHQPQHF.